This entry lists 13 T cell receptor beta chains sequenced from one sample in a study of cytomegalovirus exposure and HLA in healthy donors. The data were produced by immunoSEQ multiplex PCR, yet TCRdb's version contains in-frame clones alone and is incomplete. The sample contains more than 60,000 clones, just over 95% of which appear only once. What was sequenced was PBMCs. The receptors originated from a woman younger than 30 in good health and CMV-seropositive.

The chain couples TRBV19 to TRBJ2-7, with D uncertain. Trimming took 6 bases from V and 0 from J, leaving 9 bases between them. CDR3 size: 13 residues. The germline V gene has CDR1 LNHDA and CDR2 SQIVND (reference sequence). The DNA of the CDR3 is TGTGCCAGTAGCTCAGACAACTCCTACGAGCAGTACTTC. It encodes CASSSDNSYEQYF.

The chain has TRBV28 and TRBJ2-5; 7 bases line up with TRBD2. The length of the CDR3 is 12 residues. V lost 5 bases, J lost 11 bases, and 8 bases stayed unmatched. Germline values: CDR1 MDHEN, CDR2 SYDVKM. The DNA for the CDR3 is TGTGCCAGCAGTAACCCAGGGAGGGAGCAGTACTTC. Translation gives CASSNPGREQYF. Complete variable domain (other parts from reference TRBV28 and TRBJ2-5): DVKVTQSSRYLVKRTGEKVFLECVQDMDHENMFWYRQDPGLGLRLIYFSYDVKMKEKGDIPEGYSVSREKKERFSLILESASTNQTSMYLCASSNPGREQYFGPGTRLLVL.

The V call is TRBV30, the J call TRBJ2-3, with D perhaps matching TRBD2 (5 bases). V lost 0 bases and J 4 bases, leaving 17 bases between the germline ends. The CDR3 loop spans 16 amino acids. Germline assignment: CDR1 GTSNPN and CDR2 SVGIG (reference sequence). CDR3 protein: CAWSVGRSASPDTQYF. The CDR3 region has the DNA TGTGCCTGGAGTGTAGGTCGCTCGGCTAGCCCAGATACGCAGTATTTT. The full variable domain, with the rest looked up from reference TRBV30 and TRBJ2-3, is SQTIHQWPATLVQPVGSPLSLECTVEGTSNPNLYWYRQAAGRGLQLLFYSVGIGQISSEVPQNLSASRPQDRQFILSSKKLLLSDSGFYLCAWSVGRSASPDTQYFGPGTRLTVL.

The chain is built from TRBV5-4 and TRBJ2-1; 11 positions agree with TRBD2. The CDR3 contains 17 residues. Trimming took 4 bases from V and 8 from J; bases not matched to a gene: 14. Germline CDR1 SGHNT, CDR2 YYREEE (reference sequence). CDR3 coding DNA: TGTGCCAGCAGCCTGAACGTAGCGGGAGGGCCTCGCGATGAGCAGTTCTTC. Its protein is CASSLNVAGGPRDEQFF.

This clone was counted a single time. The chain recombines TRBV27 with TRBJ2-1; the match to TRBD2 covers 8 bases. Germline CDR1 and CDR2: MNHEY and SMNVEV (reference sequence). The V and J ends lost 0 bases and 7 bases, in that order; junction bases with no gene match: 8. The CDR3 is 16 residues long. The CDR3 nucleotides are TGTGCCAGCAGTTTATCGAAAAGCGGGAGTTCGAATGAGCAGTTCTTC. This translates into CASSLSKSGSSNEQFF.

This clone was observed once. CDR3 amino acids: CASSTPGLQETQYF. The CDR3 nucleotides read TGTGCCAGCAGTACCCCGGGACTCCAAGAGACCCAGTACTTC. The chain couples TRBV6-4 to TRBJ2-5; a possible D gene is TRBD2 (6 bases). V lost 5 bases and J lost 1, with 11 bases in between. Germline V gene sequence: CDR1 MRHNA, CDR2 SNTAGT. The CDR3 extends over 14 amino acids.

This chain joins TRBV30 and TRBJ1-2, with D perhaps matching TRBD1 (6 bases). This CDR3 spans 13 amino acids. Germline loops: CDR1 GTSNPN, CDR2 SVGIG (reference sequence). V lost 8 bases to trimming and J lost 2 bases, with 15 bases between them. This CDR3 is CARSTGFNYGYTF. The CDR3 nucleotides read TGTGCCCGATCGACAGGATTCAACTATGGCTACACCTTC.

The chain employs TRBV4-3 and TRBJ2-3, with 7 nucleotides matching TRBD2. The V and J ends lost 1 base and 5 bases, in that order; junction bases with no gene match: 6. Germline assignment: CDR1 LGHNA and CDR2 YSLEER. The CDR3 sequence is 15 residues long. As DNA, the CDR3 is TGCGCCAGCAGCCAAGCGTGGGGGGGAGGAGATACGCAGTATTTT. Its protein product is CASSQAWGGGDTQYF.

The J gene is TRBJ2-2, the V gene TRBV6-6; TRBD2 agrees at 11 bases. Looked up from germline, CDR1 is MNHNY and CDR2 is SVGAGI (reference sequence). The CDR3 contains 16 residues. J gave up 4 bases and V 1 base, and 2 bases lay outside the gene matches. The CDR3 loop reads CASSYWLAGGTGELFF. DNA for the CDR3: TGTGCCAGCAGTTACTGGCTAGCGGGAGGCACCGGGGAGCTGTTTTTT.

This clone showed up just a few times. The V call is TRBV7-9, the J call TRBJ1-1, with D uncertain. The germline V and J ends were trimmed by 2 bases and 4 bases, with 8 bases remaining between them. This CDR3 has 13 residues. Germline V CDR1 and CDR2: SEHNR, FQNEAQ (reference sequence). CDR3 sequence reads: CASSLLFITEAFF. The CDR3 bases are TGTGCCAGCAGCTTATTGTTCATCACTGAAGCTTTCTTT.

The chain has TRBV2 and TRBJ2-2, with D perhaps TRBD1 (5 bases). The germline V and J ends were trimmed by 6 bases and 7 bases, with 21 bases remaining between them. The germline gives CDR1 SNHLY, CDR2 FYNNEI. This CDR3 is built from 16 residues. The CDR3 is CASRATIQRQGGELFF. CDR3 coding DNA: TGTGCCAGCAGAGCCACTATTCAGAGGCAGGGCGGGGAGCTGTTTTTT.

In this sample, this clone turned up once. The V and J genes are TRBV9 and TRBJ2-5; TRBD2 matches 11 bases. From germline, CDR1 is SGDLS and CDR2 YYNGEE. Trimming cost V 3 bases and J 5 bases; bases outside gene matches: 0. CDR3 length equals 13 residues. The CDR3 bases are TGTGCCAGCAGCGGGACTAGCGGGGAGACCCAGTACTTC. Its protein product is CASSGTSGETQYF.

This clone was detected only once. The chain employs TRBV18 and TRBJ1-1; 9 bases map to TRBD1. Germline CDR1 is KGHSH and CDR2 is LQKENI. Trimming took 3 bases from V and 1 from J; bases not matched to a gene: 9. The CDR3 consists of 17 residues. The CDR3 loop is CASSPYGQGRRNTEAFF. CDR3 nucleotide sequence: TGTGCCAGCTCACCTTACGGACAGGGGAGGCGGAACACTGAAGCTTTCTTT.